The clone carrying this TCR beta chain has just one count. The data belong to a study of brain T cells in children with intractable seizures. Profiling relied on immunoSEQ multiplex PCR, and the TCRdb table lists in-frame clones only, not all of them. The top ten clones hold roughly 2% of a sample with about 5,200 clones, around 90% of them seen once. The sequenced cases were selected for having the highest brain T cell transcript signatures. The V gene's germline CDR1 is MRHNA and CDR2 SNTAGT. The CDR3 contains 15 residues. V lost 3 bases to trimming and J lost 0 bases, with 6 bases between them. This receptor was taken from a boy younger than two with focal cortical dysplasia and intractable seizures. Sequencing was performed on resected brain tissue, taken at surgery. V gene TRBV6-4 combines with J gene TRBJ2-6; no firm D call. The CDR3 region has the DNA TGTGCCAGCAGTGAGTCGGGCTCTGGGGCCAACGTCCTGACTTTC. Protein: CASSESGSGANVLTF.